Reported below is one TCR beta chain. This clonotype showed up just once. This clone's antigen is unknown. Base quality data are lacking; no much larger clone is found one base away. One read offers little support. These data belong to a study of Graves' ophthalmopathy and Graves' hyperthyroidism (dated by TCRdb to the late 2010s). With regard to the full study: Peripheral blood was collected at initial diagnosis, before any treatment. In total, approximately 130 blood samples were TCR-sequenced: approximately 40 ophthalmopathy, some 72 hyperthyroidism and roughly 17 hyperthyroidism-to-ophthalmopathy patients. The study used TCR beta repertoire signatures to distinguish Graves' ophthalmopathy from Graves' hyperthyroidism and to predict progression to ophthalmopathy. In six or seven hyperthyroidism patients, the T-cell repertoires found in thyroid tissue were compared with those found in blood. To explore V-J signatures distinguishing ophthalmopathy from hyperthyroidism, a discovery set of 100 or so patients (fewer than 45 ophthalmopathy, roughly 55 stable hyperthyroidism) was enrolled. The independent validation cohort included about 19 hyperthyroidism patients plus 17 patients who later progressed from hyperthyroidism to ophthalmopathy. The approximately 100 discovery patients were divided at random into training and test sets in a 7:3 ratio. Following sampling, methimazole starting at 30 mg daily was administered to hyperthyroidism patients, and high-dose intravenous methylprednisolone was administered to ophthalmopathy patients. Broad study findings and their caveats: Ophthalmopathy was separated from stable hyperthyroidism by the 13-signature model with 87.88% sensitivity and around 81% specificity in cross-validation and with 80%/75% in the test set. Most expanded thyroid clonotypes with frequency above 0.001 were also detected in blood, suggesting blood repertoires may reflect the thyroid immune response. In validation, the model predicted ophthalmopathy progression with about 71% sensitivity and roughly 72% specificity; around twelve predicted patients were CT-confirmed with GO in a median of approximately 6.5 months. Sample size was not predetermined statistically, and investigators were not blinded to group allocation.

The germline V gene specifies SGHTA as CDR1 and FQGTGA as CDR2. The CDR3 starts with the cysteine, ends with the phenylalanine, and has 15 residues. Of all the DNA, just the CDR3 is kept, 45 bases in frame from base 1. The junction shows trimming of 2 bases on V and 8 bases on J, plus 18 bases between the germline ends. For repertoire sequencing, the TCR beta CDR3 regions were amplified from RNA transcripts. A first-round RT-PCR used HTBI primers with the Qiagen OneStep RT-PCR kit, followed by a second-round multiplex PCR, size selection and purification. Sequencing of the libraries was carried out on an Illumina HiSeq2000 in paired-end mode with 100 bp reads. The original pipeline was this. SOAPnuke was used for read processing, and reads with adapters, uncalled bases, a mean Phred below 15, or no exact constant-primer or identifier match were discarded. COPE v1.2.5 was used to merge the high-quality paired reads. Clonotypes were defined as unique nucleotide sequences and were aligned to IMGT TRB V, D and J references using MiTCR v1.1. Analysis was restricted to V-J combinations with a frequency above 0.0001, which covered roughly 99% of repertoires. For each V-J combination, a TCR clonal expansion and chaos score was defined as F50 clonal expansion divided by the chaos observed in the TCRdist matrix. Welch's t-statistics and random forest were used to reduce features to about 14 V-J combinations, which were fed into a naive Bayes classifier. The Morisita-Horn index was used to measure how similar the thyroid and blood repertoires were. TCRdb applied fastp at Q25 and MiXCR to the public reads, then kept only in-frame beta chains. Each record represents a unique CDR3 protein, reported with the most common genes and DNA among its rows. These V and J calls are TCRdb output, not the study's own analysis. The sample yields 300,000 to 500,000 distinct CDR3 sequences; less than 20% were counted once. The top ten clones comprise about 7% of the sample.

Hyperthyroidism was considered stable if no progression to ophthalmopathy occurred within 18 months of follow-up. Hyperthyroidism patients were newly diagnosed, with disease duration under 2 months, and aged 18 to 65 years. Patients with other autoimmune diseases, uncontrolled infections, pregnancy or lactation were excluded. Diagnosis relied on clinical symptoms, serum thyroxine, TRAb, thyroid ultrasound and orbital computed tomography. Ficoll-Paque density gradient centrifugation was used to isolate PBMCs from about 10 ml of fresh peripheral blood. Trizol reagent was used to extract the total RNA, and its quality was then checked on an Agilent 2100 Bioanalyzer.

Sequenced: peripheral blood. The rearranged chain carries TRBV7-3 and TRBJ2-5, with an unclear D gene assignment. This clonotype originated in a woman aged 18-35 years with stable Graves' hyperthyroidism. Donor details come from another sample of the same person, matched by shared clones. CDR3 reads: CASSLEAGGQGTQYF. DNA sequence: TGTGCCAGCAGCTTAGAGGCAGGCGGCCAAGGTACCCAGTACTTC.